The T cell receptor beta chain under discussion was sequenced for a study of cytotoxic CD8 clonotypes in ibrutinib-treated CLL. Remarks on this clone: What it binds is not known.

Study results and caveats: An increase in clonality occurred at ibrutinib response, followed by a return toward baseline at progression. Once treatment began, public clonotypes, which were uncommon, contracted or stayed stable. Researchers report that baseline clonality outpaced age-matched healthy donors and tracked circulating CD8+ T-cell counts.

Depth targeted 1 in 200,000 to 1 in 1 million T cells, averaging roughly 9.7x coverage per clonotype. TCRdb's copy holds only in-frame clones and misses some; the assay was immunoSEQ multiplex PCR. The sample lists over 40,000 clones; 70% to 90% were seen once. Sequences were derived from PBMCs, sampled after 24 months of ibrutinib treatment. This receptor was taken from a human donor with chronic lymphocytic leukemia.

CDR3 sequence: CASSVDGGNTIYF. In DNA form, the CDR3 reads TGTGCCAGCAGCGTAGATGGGGGCAACACCATATATTTT. The chain employs TRBV9 and TRBJ1-3, with D possibly matching TRBD1 (6 bases). CDR1 and CDR2 (germline): SGDLS, YYNGEE. CDR3 length: 13 residues. V was clipped by 0 bases and J by 7 bases, with 8 bases between them.